The 22 T cell receptor beta chains listed next were all sequenced from one sample in a study. TCRdb processed the 5' RACE reads anew with MiXCR; each CDR3 protein has one entry. Here the sample spans under 65,000 distinct CDR3 sequences, 25% to 35% being singletons. The sample taken for sequencing was tumor-infiltrating memory CD4+ T cells sorted from the breast tumor. Specified subset: memory CD4+ T cells, CD4+CD45RO+CD25-. These receptors were obtained from a female donor with breast cancer.

The chain is built from TRBV5-5 and TRBJ2-3; D is unclear. The length of the CDR3 is 12 residues. V was clipped by 4 bases and J by 4 bases, with 7 bases between them. Germline lookup yields CDR1 SGHKS and CDR2 YYEKEE (reference sequence). In DNA, the CDR3 is TGTGCCAGCAGCCCTTACTCAGATACGCAGTATTTT. As protein: CASSPYSDTQYF.

This clonotype occurred many times. The chain is built from TRBV5-1 and TRBJ2-7, with D maybe TRBD1 (5 bases). CDR3 length: 15 amino acids. Germline lookup yields CDR1 SGHRS and CDR2 YFSETQ. Trimming took 4 bases from V and 1 from J, leaving 15 bases between them. CDR3 residues: CASSVTGLPSYEQYF. The DNA of the CDR3 is TGCGCCAGCAGCGTAACAGGCCTACCTTCCTACGAGCAGTACTTC.

Of note for this clonotype: One end of the junction fails to match germline, which may point to a read error. V gene TRBV7-9 combines with J gene TRBJ2-3; no clear D gene. CDR1 is SEHNR and CDR2 is FQNEAQ in the germline V gene (reference sequence). CDR3 length: 12 residues. DNA of the CDR3: TGTGCCAGCAGCTCCACTCCAGATACGCAGTACTTT. Translated, it gives CASSSTPDTQYF.

V and J are TRBV2 and TRBJ2-3; D perhaps matches TRBD2 (6 bases). The CDR3 runs to 14 residues. CDR1 and CDR2 (germline): SNHLY, FYNNEI. V was shortened by 4 bases and J by 9 bases, with 17 bases between the two germline ends. CDR3 DNA sequence: TGTGCCAGCAGTGTCACATGGGGGGAAGCGACGCAGTATTTT. Protein sequence: CASSVTWGEATQYF.

The gene calls are TRBV12-3 or TRBV12-4 and TRBJ2-5, with TRBD2 identical over 7 bases. J lost 5 bases, V lost 6 bases, and 6 bases had no gene match. The CDR3 contains 13 residues. The CDR3 region is CASSWAGGETQYF. The CDR3 nucleotides read TGTGCCAGCAGCTGGGCCGGGGGGGAGACCCAGTACTTC.

This chain uses TRBV7-9 with TRBJ1-1; 9 bases are shared with TRBD1. The germline CDR1 and CDR2 sequences are SEHNR and FQNEAQ (reference sequence). The CDR3 contains 12 residues. V shed 5 bases, J shed 8 bases, and the junction held 3 bases outside the gene matches. The DNA for the CDR3 is TGTGCCAGCAGCAGACAGGGGGGAGAAGCTTTCTTT. Encoded protein: CASSRQGGEAFF. Filled out from reference TRBV7-9 and TRBJ1-1, the complete variable domain reads DTGVSQNPRHKITKRGQNVTFRCDPISEHNRLYWYRQTLGQGPEFLTYFQNEAQLEKSRLLSDRFSAERPKGSFSTLEIQRTEQGDSAMYLCASSRQGGEAFFGQGTRLTVV.

This clonotype is a singleton in its sample. The rearrangement uses TRBV20-1 and TRBJ1-5; possible D gene TRBD1, 5 bases. The germline V gene encodes CDR1 DFQATT and CDR2 SNEGSKA (reference sequence). V lost 0 bases and J lost 1, with 13 bases in between. The CDR3 spans 16 residues. CDR3 coding DNA: TGCAGTGCTAGAGATCGTGTTCGGGGGAGCAATCAGCCCCAGCATTTT. Translated: CSARDRVRGSNQPQHF.

Comments on this clonotype: Given the absence of the conserved phenylalanine or tryptophan at the CDR3 end, a read error is likely. V is TRBV7-9 and J is TRBJ2-3; 7 nucleotides line up with TRBD1. The CDR3 is made up of 14 amino acids. CDR1 is SEHNR, CDR2 FQNEAQ, per germline (reference sequence). V was pared by 0 bases and J by 10 bases, with 7 bases of the junction left unmatched. The CDR3 DNA sequence: TGTGCCAGCAGCTTAGCTTCCGGCCAGGGGGCGCAGTATCTT. Its protein product is CASSLASGQGAQYL.

J is TRBJ2-3 and V is TRBV5-1; D gene unclear. V was pared by 0 bases and J by 6 bases, with 14 bases between. The CDR3 contains 15 residues. Germline V gene sequence: CDR1 SGHRS, CDR2 YFSETQ. CDR3 sequence (DNA): TGCGCCAGCAGCTTGGCCGTGACGGCCAGCGATACGCAGTATTTT. This sequence encodes CASSLAVTASDTQYF.

This sequence joins TRBV5-4 and TRBJ2-1; D gene unclear. Germline V gene data show CDR1 as SGHNT and CDR2 as YYREEE (reference sequence). This CDR3 region has 13 residues. Trimming shortened V by 4 bases and J by 9 bases, and 14 bases separated the two germline ends. This chain's CDR3 is CASSSLIGREQFF. The CDR3 coding sequence is TGTGCCAGCAGCAGTCTAATTGGGCGTGAGCAGTTCTTC. Combining the CDR3 with reference TRBV5-4 and TRBJ2-1 gives the whole variable domain ETGVTQSPTHLIKTRGQQVTLRCSSQSGHNTVSWYQQALGQGPQFIFQYYREEENGRGNFPPRFSGLQFPNYSSELNVNALELDDSALYLCASSSLIGREQFFGPGTRLTVL.

The rearrangement joins TRBV12-3 or TRBV12-4 to TRBJ2-3, with D unclear. CDR3 length equals 17 residues. V lost 2 bases, J lost 0 bases, and 15 bases lay in between. The CDR3 DNA is TGTGCCAGCAGTTTATTTTTGAGGACCGCGAGCACAGATACGCAGTATTTT. As protein: CASSLFLRTASTDTQYF.

About this clonotype: Lacking the conserved final phenylalanine or tryptophan, this CDR3 likely reflects a read error. V is TRBV29-1 and J is TRBJ1-1; 9 bases line up with TRBD1. Per the germline V gene, CDR1 is SQVTM and CDR2 is ANQGSEA. CDR3 size: 14 residues. The J segment lost 5 bases and the V segment lost 6 bases, leaving 10 bases of the junction unmatched. The CDR3 here is CSVEQGALGTEAFS. The DNA for the CDR3 is TGCAGCGTCGAACAGGGGGCGCTGGGAACTGAAGCTTTCTCT.

V and J are TRBV28 and TRBJ1-2; D ambiguous. From germline, CDR1 is MDHEN and CDR2 SYDVKM. This CDR3 is 13 amino acids long. Trimming left V 7 bases short and J 5 bases short, with 14 bases between. CDR3 DNA sequence: TGTGCCAGCACCCCCACCGGAGGGTATGGCTACACCTTC. Its protein product is CASTPTGGYGYTF.

This rearrangement joins TRBV24-1 to TRBJ1-2, with D possibly being TRBD1 (6 bases). The germline CDR1 and CDR2 sequences are KGHDR and SFDVKD. The CDR3 contains 9 residues. The V and J ends lost 12 bases and 8 bases respectively, with 9 bases between them. The CDR3 bases are TGTGCCGCCGACAGGGGCTACACCTTC. This encodes CAADRGYTF.

The genes are TRBV4-2 and TRBJ2-1, with D unclear. Trimming took off 2 bases at V and 5 bases at J, with 13 bases between the two ends. The V gene's germline CDR1 is LGHNA and CDR2 YNFKEQ. There are 15 residues in the CDR3. CDR3 DNA: TGTGCCAGCAGCCAACCTCAAAAGAACGACAATGAGCAGTTCTTC. Encoded protein: CASSQPQKNDNEQFF.

The chain employs TRBV5-1 and TRBJ1-2; 11 bases are shared with TRBD1. The germline CDR1 and CDR2 sequences are SGHRS and YFSETQ. Trimming took 1 base from V and 8 from J; bases not matched to a gene: 4. This CDR3 contains 14 residues. The DNA of the CDR3 is TGCGCCAGCAGCTTGTCGGGGACAGGGGGAGGCTACACCTTC. Translating it yields CASSLSGTGGGYTF. Complete variable domain (other parts from reference TRBV5-1 and TRBJ1-2): KAGVTQTPRYLIKTRGQQVTLSCSPISGHRSVSWYQQTPGQGLQFLFEYFSETQRNKGNFPGRFSGRQFSNSRSEMNVSTLELGDSALYLCASSLSGTGGGYTFGSGTRLTVV.

This clonotype was observed a handful of times. This chain joins TRBV29-1 and TRBJ1-1; D uncertain. Germline V gives CDR1 SQVTM, CDR2 ANQGSEA. Trimming left V 7 bases short and J 1 base short, with 10 bases between. The CDR3 consists of 12 residues. The CDR3 DNA is TGCAGCGCTACTAGTCAGAACACTGAAGCTTTCTTT. Amino acids: CSATSQNTEAFF.

In this sample, this clonotype turned up a few times. The CDR3 loop reads CASSLEQGVSGANVLTF. The CDR3 nucleotides read TGTGCCAGCAGCTTGGAACAGGGAGTATCTGGGGCCAACGTCCTGACTTTC. This chain connects TRBV5-4 to TRBJ2-6, with D tentatively TRBD1 (6 bases). Germline loops: CDR1 SGHNT, CDR2 YYREEE (reference sequence). V dropped 0 bases and J dropped 1 base, with 11 bases sitting between them. The CDR3 runs 17 residues.

This clonotype was observed a few times. V and J are TRBV5-4 and TRBJ2-3, with 9 bases that match TRBD2. V was pared by 2 bases and J by 9 bases, with 13 bases of the junction left unmatched. The CDR3 is 16 amino acids. Germline CDR1 and CDR2: SGHNT and YYREEE (reference sequence). In nucleotides, the CDR3 is TGTGCCAGCAGCTTTGTTGCGGGAGGGCAGGCAATGACGCAGTATTTT. It translates to CASSFVAGGQAMTQYF.

The genes are TRBV28 and TRBJ1-4, with unresolved D. This CDR3 has 14 residues. V was pared by 3 bases and J by 4 bases, with 9 bases between. In germline, CDR1 is MDHEN, CDR2 SYDVKM. CDR3: CASSFWGDNEKLFF. In DNA, the CDR3 is TGTGCCAGCAGTTTTTGGGGAGATAATGAAAAACTGTTTTTT. Looking up the rest from reference TRBV28 and TRBJ1-4 gives the full variable domain: DVKVTQSSRYLVKRTGEKVFLECVQDMDHENMFWYRQDPGLGLRLIYFSYDVKMKEKGDIPEGYSVSREKKERFSLILESASTNQTSMYLCASSFWGDNEKLFFGSGTQLSVL.

The chain is built from TRBV7-2 and TRBJ2-7; D possibly corresponds to TRBD1 (5 bases). The CDR3 covers 14 residues. The V end lost 5 bases, the J end lost 0 bases, and 11 bases lay between the germline ends. Germline V gene sequence: CDR1 SGHTA, CDR2 FQGNSA. As DNA, the CDR3 is TGTGCCAGCAGCCGGCAAGGGGCCTCCTACGAGCAGTACTTC. Its translation is CASSRQGASYEQYF.

The rearrangement uses TRBV20-1 and TRBJ2-1; 7 nucleotides line up with TRBD2. In germline, CDR1 is DFQATT, CDR2 SNEGSKA (reference sequence). The CDR3 is made up of 11 amino acids. Here the CDR3 reads CIPAGLGEQFF. CDR3 DNA sequence: TGCATTCCAGCGGGGTTAGGTGAGCAGTTCTTC.